The 26 T cell receptor beta chains listed next were all sequenced from one sample in a study of cytomegalovirus exposure and HLA in healthy donors. Researchers ran the PCR with 60 Vbeta and 13 Jbeta primers. TCRdb's copy holds only in-frame clones and misses some; the assay was immunoSEQ multiplex PCR. The sample contains about 83,000 clones, less than 85% of which appear only once. The sequenced sample was PBMCs. These receptors came from a man in his sixties in good health and CMV-seronegative.

The chain has TRBV15 and TRBJ2-7, with D perhaps TRBD2 (6 bases). V lost 4 bases to trimming and J lost 0 bases, with 19 bases between them. Germline V gene lookup returns CDR1 LNHNV and CDR2 YYDKDF (reference sequence). The CDR3 sequence is 17 residues long. The CDR3 sequence is CATSKEAGTQSSYEQYF. The CDR3 DNA is TGTGCCACCAGCAAAGAGGCCGGGACTCAGAGCTCCTACGAGCAGTACTTC.

This clone turned up a few times. The J gene is TRBJ2-3, the V gene TRBV10-3; 10 bases are a match to TRBD2. CDR3 length: 16 residues. Unmatched junction bases numbered 4, after V lost 3 bases and J lost 1 base. Germline V gives CDR1 ENHRY, CDR2 SYGVKD. This CDR3 reads CAISDPLAGGTDTQYF. The CDR3 region has the DNA TGTGCCATCAGTGACCCTCTAGCGGGGGGCACAGATACGCAGTATTTT.

The V gene is TRBV4-2, the J gene TRBJ2-2; the match to TRBD2 covers 8 bases. V was clipped by 0 bases and J by 5 bases; unmatched bases: 11. Germline CDR1 reads LGHNA; CDR2 reads YNFKEQ. The CDR3 contains 18 residues. The CDR3 DNA follows: TGTGCCAGCAGCCAAGACAAGGCGACTAGCGAGATTACCGGGGAGCTGTTTTTT. This codes for CASSQDKATSEITGELFF.

The V and J genes are TRBV30 and TRBJ1-1; D is unresolved. The length of the CDR3 is 13 residues. The germline V gene has CDR1 GTSNPN and CDR2 SVGIG (reference sequence). Trimming removed 3 bases from V and 11 bases from J, with 19 bases in between. In nucleotides, the CDR3 is TGTGCCTGGAGAGTGGTTCGGGGTACTGTGGCTTTCTTT. It encodes CAWRVVRGTVAFF.

The gene calls are TRBV2 and TRBJ1-2, with 7 positions matching TRBD1. Germline CDR1 is SNHLY and CDR2 is FYNNEI. CDR3 length: 12 residues. The J segment lost 4 bases and the V segment lost 11 bases, leaving 7 bases of the junction unmatched. CDR3 loop: CADRDSGYGYTF. CDR3 nucleotides: TGTGCCGACCGGGACAGCGGCTATGGCTACACCTTC. The whole variable domain, filled in from reference TRBV2 and TRBJ1-2, reads EPEVTQTPSHQVTQMGQEVILRCVPISNHLYFYWYRQILGQKVEFLVSFYNNEISEKSEIFDDQFSVERPDGSNFTLKIRSTKLEDSAMYFCADRDSGYGYTFGSGTRLTVV.

This clone was seen more than once but under ten times. The chain employs TRBV10-3 and TRBJ2-7; weak D call: TRBD1 (5 bases). This CDR3 contains 13 residues. Looked up from germline, CDR1 is ENHRY and CDR2 is SYGVKD. V was shortened by 6 bases and J by 0 bases, with 9 bases between the two germline ends. CDR3 DNA: TGTGCCATCAGACCCGACAGCTCCTACGAGCAGTACTTC. Protein sequence: CAIRPDSSYEQYF.

The chain combines TRBV2 with TRBJ1-2; tentatively, D is TRBD1 (6 bases). The V end lost 2 bases, the J end lost 7 bases, and 11 bases lay between the germline ends. The CDR3 has 13 amino acids. The germline V gene has CDR1 SNHLY and CDR2 FYNNEI. Here the CDR3 reads CASSERGAGGYTF. DNA for the CDR3: TGTGCCAGCAGTGAACGGGGGGCTGGTGGCTACACCTTC.

The J gene is TRBJ2-7, the V gene TRBV7-9, with no clear D. The germline V gene encodes CDR1 SEHNR and CDR2 FQNEAQ (reference sequence). The length of the CDR3 is 11 residues. The CDR3 is CSGSETYEQYF. CDR3 in DNA: TGTTCCGGCAGCGAGACCTACGAGCAGTACTTC.

This chain joins TRBV4-2 and TRBJ2-2; 9 bases map to TRBD1. This CDR3 spans 17 amino acids. V shed 4 bases and J 9 bases; nucleotides not matched to a gene: 15. Germline CDR1 and CDR2: LGHNA and YNFKEQ. CDR3 sequence reads: CASSLLGGQGGSRELFF. The CDR3 nucleotides read TGTGCCAGCAGCCTTTTGGGGGGACAGGGCGGGAGCCGGGAGCTGTTTTTT.

This chain uses TRBV5-1 with TRBJ1-1; D perhaps matches TRBD1 (6 bases). V gave up 5 bases and J gave up 3 bases, with 17 bases separating them. Germline CDR1 is SGHRS and CDR2 is YFSETQ. The CDR3 spans 15 residues. The CDR3 bases are TGCGCCAGCAGACTTAAACAGGGAATCGACACTGAAGCTTTCTTT. Translation: CASRLKQGIDTEAFF.

Only a few counts were recorded for this clone. V is TRBV5-3 and J is TRBJ2-1; D call uncertain. TRBV5-3 has ORF status, its function being uncertain. Trimming cost V 4 bases and J 0 bases, with 14 bases left between them. The CDR3 runs 16 residues. CDR3 region: CARSPNAYSSYNEQFF. CDR3 coding DNA: TGTGCCAGAAGCCCGAATGCTTATAGCTCCTACAATGAGCAGTTCTTC.

This chain uses TRBV19 with TRBJ2-2; no definite D call. Deletions cut 9 bases from V and 2 bases from J, with 4 bases between. This CDR3 comprises 11 residues. Germline values: CDR1 LNHDA, CDR2 SQIVND (reference sequence). This chain's CDR3 is CASTNTGELFF. The CDR3 bases are TGTGCCAGCACAAACACCGGGGAGCTGTTTTTT.

The V call is TRBV5-1, the J call TRBJ1-6; tentatively, D is TRBD1 (6 bases). From germline, CDR1 is SGHRS and CDR2 YFSETQ. V lost 2 bases, J lost 10 bases, and 13 bases lay in between. This CDR3 has 14 amino acids. The CDR3 nucleotides read TGCGCCAGCAGCTTTGGGCAGGGGCGATCACCCCTCCACTTT. Its protein product is CASSFGQGRSPLHF. The full variable domain, with the rest looked up from reference TRBV5-1 and TRBJ1-6, is KAGVTQTPRYLIKTRGQQVTLSCSPISGHRSVSWYQQTPGQGLQFLFEYFSETQRNKGNFPGRFSGRQFSNSRSEMNVSTLELGDSALYLCASSFGQGRSPLHFGNGTRLTVT.

The chain employs TRBV10-2 and TRBJ1-4; tentatively, D is TRBD1 (5 bases). This CDR3 has 15 amino acids. V was pared by 3 bases and J by 8 bases, with 16 bases between. The V gene's germline CDR1 is WSHSY and CDR2 SAAADI. The CDR3 protein is CASSDRGVDGEKLFF. CDR3 DNA: TGCGCCAGCAGTGATAGGGGCGTTGATGGGGAAAAACTGTTTTTT.

V gene TRBV11-2 combines with J gene TRBJ1-1; a possible D gene is TRBD1 (5 bases). V shed 2 bases and J shed 1 base, with 11 bases lying between them. The CDR3 runs to 15 residues. Germline CDR1 reads SGHAT; CDR2 reads FQNNGV. The DNA for the CDR3 is TGTGCCAGCAGCTTACTAATAGGGGCGAACACTGAAGCTTTCTTT. This translates into CASSLLIGANTEAFF.

This clone came up once. The rearrangement joins TRBV11-2 to TRBJ2-1; 7 bases align to TRBD1. The germline gives CDR1 SGHAT, CDR2 FQNNGV. V lost 5 bases and J lost 8; bases outside the gene matches: 6. The CDR3 is 13 amino acids. DNA of the CDR3: TGTGCCAGCAGCATCGGACAGGTCCATGAGCAGTTCTTC. Translated: CASSIGQVHEQFF. The whole variable domain, filled in from reference TRBV11-2 and TRBJ2-1, reads EAGVAQSPRYKIIEKRQSVAFWCNPISGHATLYWYQQILGQGPKLLIQFQNNGVVDDSQLPKDRFSAERLKGVDSTLKIQPAKLEDSAVYLCASSIGQVHEQFFGPGTRLTVL.

The rearrangement uses TRBV14 and TRBJ1-2; D is possibly TRBD1 (6 bases). CDR1 SGHDN and CDR2 FVKESK come from the germline V gene. The CDR3 loop spans 15 amino acids. V lost 0 bases and J lost 8, with 16 bases in between. The DNA for the CDR3 is TGTGCCAGCAGCCAAGAGCAGGGGTGGATAAGAGGCTACACCTTC. Its translation is CASSQEQGWIRGYTF.

This clone was detected only a few times. The rearrangement joins TRBV6-1 to TRBJ2-3, with 9 positions matching TRBD2. The CDR3 covers 15 residues. The trim removed 1 base at V and 5 bases at J, leaving 4 bases unmatched. Germline V gene lookup returns CDR1 MNHNS and CDR2 SASEGT. The CDR3 bases are TGTGCCAGCAGTGAAGTTGCGGGGGGGTTAGATACGCAGTATTTT. Translation gives CASSEVAGGLDTQYF.

The chain uses TRBV5-1 and TRBJ2-7; possible D gene TRBD2, 5 bases. There are 14 residues in the CDR3. V was clipped by 3 bases and J by 7 bases, with 17 bases between them. The germline V gene encodes CDR1 SGHRS and CDR2 YFSETQ. The CDR3 DNA follows: TGCGCCAGCAGCTCGACGGACTCCTTGAGGGAGCAGTACTTC. Translated, it gives CASSSTDSLREQYF.

This clone was found once. The V gene is TRBV19, the J gene TRBJ1-1; D call uncertain. Looked up from germline, CDR1 is LNHDA and CDR2 is SQIVND (reference sequence). The V end lost 5 bases, the J end lost 0 bases, and 16 bases lay between the germline ends. The CDR3 is 16 residues long. CDR3: CASSPPSITMNTEAFF. In nucleotides, the CDR3 is TGTGCCAGTAGTCCCCCTTCCATAACAATGAACACTGAAGCTTTCTTT.

This clone has just one count. V gene TRBV5-1 combines with J gene TRBJ2-7; a possible D gene is TRBD1 (6 bases). The germline V gene has CDR1 SGHRS and CDR2 YFSETQ. The CDR3 sequence is 14 residues long. The V end was cut by 0 bases, the J end by 3 bases, with 10 bases between. CDR3 sequence reads: CASSLGGGNYEQYF. The CDR3 region has the DNA TGCGCCAGCAGCTTGGGAGGGGGTAACTACGAGCAGTACTTC.

V gene TRBV7-8 combines with J gene TRBJ2-7; D is perhaps TRBD2 (7 bases). The germline V and J ends were trimmed by 5 bases and 0 bases, with 14 bases remaining between them. The CDR3 is 15 residues long. In germline, CDR1 is SGHVS, CDR2 FQNEAQ. The CDR3 nucleotides are TGTGCCAGCAGCCCCACGGGGGGCCTCTCCTACGAGCAGTACTTC. Residues: CASSPTGGLSYEQYF.

This sequence joins TRBV19 and TRBJ1-4; D might be TRBD1 (5 bases). This CDR3 region has 16 residues. CDR1 and CDR2 from the germline V gene are LNHDA and SQIVND (reference sequence). V lost 6 bases to trimming and J lost 5 bases, with 19 bases between them. The CDR3 sequence is CASRTPWGGRNEKLFF. CDR3 nucleotides: TGTGCCAGTAGGACTCCGTGGGGGGGAAGAAATGAAAAACTGTTTTTT. Based on the CDR3 plus reference TRBV19 and TRBJ1-4, the full variable domain is DGGITQSPKYLFRKEGQNVTLSCEQNLNHDAMYWYRQDPGQGLRLIYYSQIVNDFQKGDIAEGYSVSREKKESFPLTVTSAQKNPTAFYLCASRTPWGGRNEKLFFGSGTQLSVL.

The chain recombines TRBV5-1 with TRBJ2-7; a possible D gene is TRBD1 (6 bases). The CDR3 sequence is 14 residues long. V was clipped by 5 bases and J by 2 bases, with 14 bases between them. CDR1 and CDR2 (germline): SGHRS, YFSETQ. Here the CDR3 DNA reads TGCGCCAGCAGAATCCGGGACACCGCCTACGAGCAGTACTTC. It is translated as CASRIRDTAYEQYF.

The rearrangement uses TRBV11-3 and TRBJ1-2, with D possibly TRBD1 on 6 matching bases. Trimming removed 1 base from V and 4 bases from J, with 13 bases in between. The CDR3 sequence is 15 residues long. Germline V gene lookup returns CDR1 SGHNT and CDR2 YENEEA. CDR3 region: CASSLVYGQRYGYTF. The CDR3 nucleotides are TGTGCCAGCAGCTTAGTGTATGGACAGCGCTATGGCTACACCTTC. The full variable domain, with the rest looked up from reference TRBV11-3 and TRBJ1-2, is EAGVVQSPRYKIIEKKQPVAFWCNPISGHNTLYWYLQNLGQGPELLIRYENEEAVDDSQLPKDRFSAERLKGVDSTLKIQPAELGDSAVYLCASSLVYGQRYGYTFGSGTRLTVV.

V and J are TRBV6-5 and TRBJ1-1; a weak D match, TRBD1 (5 bases). The CDR3 extends over 14 amino acids. Germline CDR1 MNHEY, CDR2 SVGAGI. The ends were cut back, 0 bases at V and 1 base at J, with 6 bases in the middle. For the CDR3, the DNA is TGTGCCAGCAGTTACTCCGGGGGGAACACTGAAGCTTTCTTT. This encodes CASSYSGGNTEAFF.